Each of the 20 T cell receptor beta chains below was sequenced from the same sample in a study of regulatory T cells in long-lasting Graves disease. Time point in this sample: persistent/refractory GD, antithyroid drugs over 5 years with positive TRAb. PBMCs provided the RNA from which the TCR library was made. The authors built TCR beta libraries using iRepertoire HTBI primers and Arm-PCR of CDR3 regions. TCRdb re-called the multiplex PCR reads with MiXCR, one entry per CDR3 protein. The sample has approximately 400,000 distinct CDR3 sequences, more than 20% seen once. The material sequenced was peripheral blood mononuclear cells (PBMCs), taken when the disease was refractory, from a patient treated with antithyroid drugs. These receptors all stem from a woman in her 40s with Graves disease.

The chain uses TRBV11-2 and TRBJ1-1, with D hard to call. V was cut by 3 bases and J by 3 bases, with 8 bases left in between. The CDR3 runs 13 residues. Germline CDR1 and CDR2: SGHAT and FQNNGV. CDR3 nucleotide sequence: TGTGCCAGCAGCTTCACGACCTACACTGAAGCTTTCTTT. Amino acids: CASSFTTYTEAFF.

The chain combines TRBV20-1 with TRBJ1-4; no firm D call. The CDR3 has 13 amino acids. V shed 6 bases and J shed 5 bases, with 13 bases lying between them. CDR1 is DFQATT, CDR2 SNEGSKA, per germline (reference sequence). The chain's CDR3 is CSASHALNEKLFF. CDR3 bases: TGCAGTGCCTCTCATGCACTAAATGAAAAACTGTTTTTT.

This chain links TRBV20-1 with TRBJ2-1, with TRBD2 identical over 7 bases. Trimming removed 4 bases from V and 8 bases from J; junction bases left unmatched: 11. This CDR3 is built from 14 residues. The V gene's germline CDR1 is DFQATT and CDR2 SNEGSKA (reference sequence). CDR3 amino acids: CSATLGRELHEQFF. CDR3 sequence (DNA): TGCAGTGCTACATTGGGGCGGGAGCTCCATGAGCAGTTCTTC.

The sample holds many counts of this clonotype. CDR3: CSAVYGYTF. As DNA, the CDR3 is TGCAGTGCTGTTTATGGCTACACCTTC. V is TRBV20-1 and J is TRBJ1-2; D gene unclear. Trimming cost V 5 bases and J 5 bases, with 3 bases left between them. From germline, CDR1 is DFQATT and CDR2 SNEGSKA (reference sequence). The CDR3 runs to 9 residues.

Note on this clonotype: This may arise from a read error, as a much more abundant clone is one base away. V usage is TRBV12-3 or TRBV12-4 and J usage is TRBJ2-2, with 9 bases lining up with TRBD2. The CDR3 loop spans 15 amino acids. The junction had 3 bases not matched to a gene; V was cut back by 3 bases and J by 4 bases. For the CDR3, the DNA is TGTGCCAGCAGTTTGGGCGGGAGGGTCACCGGGGAGCTGTTTTTT. Residues: CASSLGGRVTGELFF.

This clonotype was seen a handful of times. The V gene is TRBV19, the J gene TRBJ1-5; TRBD1 is a possible D gene (5 bases). CDR1 LNHDA and CDR2 SQIVND come from the germline V gene (reference sequence). V gave up 6 bases and J gave up 9 bases, with 12 bases separating them. The CDR3 has 12 amino acids. CDR3 in DNA: TGTGCCAGTAGCAACCTGCAGGGGCCCCAGCATTTT. This sequence encodes CASSNLQGPQHF.

This clonotype was counted at least ten times. The chain is built from TRBV6-1 and TRBJ1-5, with 8 bases aligning to TRBD1. Germline CDR1 and CDR2: MNHNS and SASEGT. CDR3 size: 14 residues. Trimming at V came to 5 bases and at J to 5 bases, leaving 5 bases not matched to a gene. Here the CDR3 DNA reads TGTGCCAGCAGTCAGGGGGCCGGGTATCAGCCCCAGCATTTT. Its translation: CASSQGAGYQPQHF.

This clonotype was counted a few times. CDR3 residues: CASSQPGQRNQPQHF. The CDR3 nucleotides are TGCGCCAGCAGCCAGCCTGGACAGCGCAATCAGCCCCAGCATTTT. The rearrangement joins TRBV4-1 to TRBJ1-5, with D possibly matching TRBD1 (6 bases). Trimming removed 3 bases at V and 2 bases at J, with 11 bases between. Germline loops: CDR1 MGHRA, CDR2 YSYEKL. This CDR3 spans 15 amino acids.

The chain is built from TRBV28 and TRBJ1-1; D is uncertain. The germline CDR1 and CDR2 sequences are MDHEN and SYDVKM. Between the trimmed V and J ends, which lost 3 bases and 2 bases, there was a span of 22 bases. The CDR3 totals 18 residues. CDR3 in amino acids: CASSFTLRGRAGNTEAFF. CDR3 sequence (DNA): TGTGCCAGCAGTTTTACTCTTCGTGGCCGCGCAGGTAACACTGAAGCTTTCTTT. The full variable domain, with the rest looked up from reference TRBV28 and TRBJ1-1, is DVKVTQSSRYLVKRTGEKVFLECVQDMDHENMFWYRQDPGLGLRLIYFSYDVKMKEKGDIPEGYSVSREKKERFSLILESASTNQTSMYLCASSFTLRGRAGNTEAFFGQGTRLTVV.

This clonotype showed up just a few times. J is TRBJ1-4 and V is TRBV10-1; possibly TRBD1 for D (5 bases). Trimming took 3 bases from V and 4 from J, leaving 12 bases between them. This CDR3 contains 15 residues. Germline assignment: CDR1 WNHNN and CDR2 SYGVQD (reference sequence). The CDR3 here is CASSDGGAGNEKLFF. The CDR3 DNA reads as TGCGCCAGCAGTGACGGGGGAGCGGGTAATGAAAAACTGTTTTTT.

This clonotype was recorded at least ten times. The CDR3 loop is CASSDRGFGNQPQHF. CDR3 DNA sequence: TGTGCCAGCAGTGACCGGGGGTTCGGCAATCAGCCCCAGCATTTT. The V and J genes are TRBV2 and TRBJ1-5; D might be TRBD1 (5 bases). V was trimmed by 3 bases and J by 2 bases, leaving 11 bases between them. Germline V gene lookup returns CDR1 SNHLY and CDR2 FYNNEI. The CDR3 has 15 amino acids.

This clonotype came up a few times. The chain recombines TRBV28 with TRBJ1-3; maybe TRBD1 (6 bases). Between the trimmed V and J ends, which lost 6 bases and 0 bases, there was a span of 12 bases. Per germline, CDR1 MDHEN and CDR2 SYDVKM. CDR3 length: 15 residues. The chain's CDR3 is CASRSDRNSGNTIYF. The CDR3 DNA reads TGTGCCAGCAGGTCCGACAGGAACTCTGGAAACACCATATATTTT.

This clonotype was counted ten times or more. The chain links TRBV7-2 to TRBJ1-4; a weak D match, TRBD1 (5 bases). The CDR3 spans 16 residues. The germline CDR1 and CDR2 sequences are SGHTA and FQGNSA. Trimming stripped 1 base from V and 1 base from J, with 10 bases between. The CDR3 reads CASSLEGRVTNEKLFF. The CDR3 DNA sequence: TGTGCCAGCAGCTTAGAAGGCAGGGTAACTAATGAAAAACTGTTTTTT.

This clonotype was observed many times. The chain uses TRBV28 and TRBJ1-2; the D is unclear. Germline assignment: CDR1 MDHEN and CDR2 SYDVKM. The CDR3 consists of 15 residues. V was trimmed by 1 base and J by 2 bases, leaving 11 bases between them. The CDR3 sequence is CASSLFQLPNYGYTF. The CDR3 DNA sequence: TGTGCCAGCAGTTTATTTCAGCTTCCGAACTATGGCTACACCTTC.

In regard to this clonotype: Being one base from a much bigger clone, this may be a read error. This chain connects TRBV11-2 to TRBJ2-2; possible D gene TRBD2, 5 bases. The CDR3 runs to 15 residues. The germline V gene encodes CDR1 SGHAT and CDR2 FQNNGV. CDR3 in amino acids: CASSLSVGYTGKLFF. The CDR3, as DNA: TGTGCCAGCAGCTTAAGCGTTGGTTACACCGGGAAGCTGTTTTTT.

This clonotype has at least ten counts. The J gene is TRBJ2-4, the V gene TRBV11-2; 10 bases match TRBD1. V shed 1 base, J shed 0 bases, and the junction held 3 bases outside the gene matches. The germline gives CDR1 SGHAT, CDR2 FQNNGV. The CDR3 has 17 residues. The CDR3 loop reads CASSLGTGGLAKNIQYF. CDR3 DNA: TGTGCCAGCAGCTTAGGGACAGGGGGGCTAGCCAAAAACATTCAGTACTTC.

This clonotype was detected many times. CDR3 protein: CASSGLPPTNEKLFF. The CDR3 DNA sequence: TGTGCCAGCAGTGGACTACCCCCAACTAATGAAAAACTGTTTTTT. The chain has TRBV28 and TRBJ1-4; D is undetermined. The V gene lost 5 bases and the J gene lost 0 bases, with 10 bases spanning the gap. The germline V gene has CDR1 MDHEN and CDR2 SYDVKM. The CDR3 spans 15 residues.

This clonotype was found once. A far larger clone is only one base removed, so a read error is likely. The chain joins TRBV6-1 to TRBJ1-2; D gene unclear. In germline, CDR1 is MNHNS, CDR2 SASEGT. There are 11 residues in the CDR3. This CDR3 is CAISEGDGCTF. In DNA form, the CDR3 reads TGTGCCATCAGTGAAGGCGATGGCTGCACCTTC.

Many counts were recorded for this clonotype. This sequence joins TRBV6-1 and TRBJ1-2, with a weak D call TRBD1 (6 bases). The CDR3 sequence is 14 residues long. Looked up from germline, CDR1 is MNHNS and CDR2 is SASEGT. Trimming removed 11 bases at V and 4 bases at J, with 20 bases between. Here the CDR3 reads CASSPGGAAYGYTF. CDR3 DNA: TGTGCCTCTTCCCCCGGGGGGGCGGCCTATGGCTACACCTTC.

This clonotype showed up just once. This chain links TRBV10-3 with TRBJ1-4, with no clear D. The CDR3 runs 14 residues. The germline V gene encodes CDR1 ENHRY and CDR2 SYGVKD. The ends were cut back, 11 bases at V and 1 base at J, with 14 bases in the middle. CDR3 in DNA: TGTGCCGGCAGTTATGCAGGAACTAATGAAAAACTGTTTTTT. Its translation is CAGSYAGTNEKLFF.